This T cell receptor beta chain was captured in a study of blood T cell repertoires in COVID-19. Study context: T cells, B-cell-depleted T cells, or PBMCs provided the cDNA or gDNA that served as material.

TCRdb's copy holds only in-frame clones and misses some; the assay was immunoSEQ multiplex PCR. The sample has around 11,000 clones, about 85% seen once. The CDR3 length is 13 residues. Losses at the gene ends were 5 bases for V and 10 bases for J; bases not matched to a gene: 9. In germline, CDR1 is SEHNR, CDR2 FQNEAQ (reference sequence). The J gene is TRBJ1-1, the V gene TRBV7-9; 8 bases fit TRBD1. This TCR derives from a young man with active or convalescent COVID-19. Sequencing used peripheral blood. In DNA, the CDR3 is TGTGCCAGCAGCACCGACAGGGGTTACGGAGCTTTCTTT. Its protein is CASSTDRGYGAFF.